This is a list of T cell receptor beta chains from one sample in a study of cytomegalovirus exposure and HLA in healthy donors. Sequencing was performed with immunoSEQ multiplex PCR; in TCRdb, only in-frame clones are kept and a portion is missing. The sample consists of about 160,000 clones, around 80% of them appearing once. Sequenced material: PBMCs. The receptor source for this set is a man between 18 and 29 years old in good health and CMV-seronegative. The conserved cysteine and the conserved F or W are not part of the CDR3 here.

cdr3_length v_call cdr3_aa
13 TRBV25-1 ASSAPGLGGETQY
14 TRBV7-2 ASSQEVGTGGEKLF
19 TRBV4-1 ASSQGRGGSGITRWTDTQY
12 TRBV9 ASSAGTSPIEQY
14 TRBV12-5 ASGRLLPGMAGELF
17 TRBV21-1 ASSRKVRAGHPCNQPQH
15 TRBV27 ASSYLSGQGKGDTQY
12 TRBV7-9 SSSSTGVHFEAF
12 TRBV18 ASSPDRADQPQH
12 TRBV29-1 SVRSGANTGELF
14 TRBV4-3 ASSQGQTSRGETQY
13 TRBV6-4 ASSNGTSGYNEQF
12 TRBV7-9 ASSYTTGDTEAF
12 TRBV18 ASSPPSGAGEQY
14 TRBV28 ASSLRDTYGADTQY
17 TRBV7-2 ASSLPPILAGVAGDEQY
9 TRBV5-6 ASSARKEQY
14 TRBV5-4 ASSLGTGGSAETQY
13 TRBV18 ASSWTSGTQETQY
14 TRBV5-1 ASSLAASGIHNEQF
12 TRBV7-2 ASSSQGRALEQY
12 TRBV25-1 ASSTGTGLGEQY
12 TRBV5-1 ASSFTSASYEQY
13 TRBV9 ASSPALAGTDTQY
12 TRBV10-3 ATGTGGEEETQY
13 TRBV18 ASSPSEPGGYGYT
13 TRBV10-3 AISEWGLGAYEQY
11 TRBV6-6 ASSSPYNYGYT
13 TRBV9 ASSVGGSLTDTQY
13 TRBV5-1 ASSLEGDGANVLT
15 TRBV4-3 ASSQGVAGGSTGELF
14 TRBV4-3 ASSQENNPSVNGYT
10 TRBV29-1 SVGQGAGEQY
12 TRBV10-1 ASSPTGFAYEQY
12 TRBV5-1 ASSFRDRVGEQY
14 TRBV19 ATIAPGQRPNQPQH
14 TRBV4-1 ASSQGNGRGDGELF
14 TRBV7-6 ASSLFSPVANQPQH
12 TRBV29-1 SVEGQGQIDTQY
14 TRBV4-1 ASSQEAYLGTDTQY
11 TRBV27 ASSLGGTGELF
13 TRBV4-3 ASSQGFRGGYEQF
11 TRBV5-1 ASSFVGGQPQH
11 TRBV2 ASRGTGGYEQY
9 TRBV25-1 ASSSAYEQY
13 TRBV6-5 ASSKGTALNYGYT
14 TRBV7-9 ASRRTSGALREGLF
13 TRBV9 ASSAGTGSNQPQH
11 TRBV7-2 ASSPQGGDIQY